Listed below are T cell receptor beta chains from one sample, sequenced in a study of OX40 agonist ivuxolimab in advanced cancers. TCRdb keeps only in-frame clones here, not all; method: immunoSEQ multiplex PCR. The table records about 80,000 clones, 90% to 95% of them present only once. The input for sequencing was CD4+ or CD8+ T cells sorted from blood, taken in a trial of the OX40 agonist ivuxolimab. These receptors were taken from an adult with an advanced solid tumor such as melanoma, head and neck, liver or kidney cancer. CDR3s include the opening cysteine and the closing phenylalanine or tryptophan. The D gene is left open where the match is weak. Expanded clones get a size class; other rows say once, few or many, or leave the size out.

d_gene: NA; abundance: NA; len: 15; v_gene: TRBV12-5; j_gene: TRBJ2-7; CDR3aa: CASGPDRNGIYEQYF; CDR3nt: TGTGCTAGTGGACCCGACCGAAACGGGATTTACGAGCAGTACTTC
d_gene: TRBD2; abundance: NA; len: 15; v_gene: TRBV11-3; j_gene: TRBJ2-7; CDR3aa: CASSKNAGGSYEQYF; CDR3nt: TGTGCCAGCAGCAAAAATGCGGGAGGGTCCTACGAGCAGTACTTC
d_gene: NA; abundance: NA; len: 14; v_gene: TRBV10-3; j_gene: TRBJ2-2; CDR3aa: CAISGGPGVGELFF; CDR3nt: TGTGCCATCAGTGGGGGGCCCGGGGTCGGGGAGCTGTTTTTT
d_gene: TRBD1; abundance: few; len: 12; v_gene: TRBV18; j_gene: TRBJ1-1; CDR3aa: CASSLLQGRAFF; CDR3nt: TGTGCCAGCTCACTTCTACAGGGGAGGGCTTTCTTT
d_gene: TRBD2; abundance: NA; len: 15; v_gene: TRBV7-6; j_gene: TRBJ2-7; CDR3aa: CASSLKTSGSYEQYF; CDR3nt: TGTGCCAGCAGCTTAAAGACTAGCGGTTCGTACGAGCAGTACTTC
d_gene: TRBD2; abundance: NA; len: 21; v_gene: TRBV18; j_gene: TRBJ2-5; CDR3aa: CASSPFPGPPSAGGPRETQYF; CDR3nt: TGTGCCAGCTCACCGTTCCCAGGCCCGCCGTCAGCGGGAGGGCCGAGGGAGACCCAGTACTTC
d_gene: NA; abundance: NA; len: 15; v_gene: TRBV28; j_gene: TRBJ2-7; CDR3aa: CASSLPKSGKSEQYF; CDR3nt: TGTGCCAGCAGTCTACCTAAGTCGGGAAAGAGCGAGCAGTACTTC
d_gene: NA; abundance: NA; len: 11; v_gene: TRBV20-1; j_gene: TRBJ2-3; CDR3aa: CSAGVTDTQYF; CDR3nt: TGCAGTGCGGGGGTAACAGATACGCAGTATTTT
d_gene: NA; abundance: NA; len: 12; v_gene: TRBV7-2; j_gene: TRBJ2-7; CDR3aa: CASSLPPSEQYF; CDR3nt: TGTGCCAGCAGCTTACCTCCCTCCGAGCAGTACTTC
d_gene: TRBD2; abundance: NA; len: 17; v_gene: TRBV10-3; j_gene: TRBJ2-7; CDR3aa: CAISESSPGLAGFEQYF; CDR3nt: TGTGCCATCAGTGAGTCGTCTCCGGGACTAGCGGGGTTCGAGCAGTACTTC
d_gene: NA; abundance: once; len: 16; v_gene: TRBV7-2; j_gene: TRBJ2-3; CDR3aa: CASSQERTSQTDTQYF; CDR3nt: TGTGCCAGCAGCCAAGAACGGACCTCACAGACAGATACGCAGTATTTT
d_gene: NA; abundance: NA; len: 12; v_gene: TRBV6-1; j_gene: TRBJ2-1; CDR3aa: CASTRSGNEQFF; CDR3nt: TGTGCCAGCACTAGGAGCGGCAATGAGCAGTTCTTC
d_gene: TRBD1; abundance: NA; len: 16; v_gene: TRBV19; j_gene: TRBJ1-2; CDR3aa: CASSLTPGQGRYGYTF; CDR3nt: TGTGCCAGTAGTTTAACCCCGGGACAGGGCCGTTATGGCTACACCTTC
d_gene: NA; abundance: once; len: 15; v_gene: TRBV7-2; j_gene: TRBJ2-7; CDR3aa: CASSLVEGQGYEQYF; CDR3nt: TGTGCCAGCAGCTTAGTCGAGGGTCAGGGCTACGAGCAGTACTTC
d_gene: NA; abundance: NA; len: 14; v_gene: TRBV10-2; j_gene: TRBJ2-2; CDR3aa: CASSETSGGGELFF; CDR3nt: TGCGCCAGCAGTGAGACGTCCGGGGGCGGGGAGCTGTTTTTT
d_gene: TRBD1; abundance: NA; len: 14; v_gene: TRBV5-8; j_gene: TRBJ2-5; CDR3aa: CASSSKQGRVTQYF; CDR3nt: TGTGCCAGCAGCTCAAAACAGGGGCGGGTGACCCAGTACTTC
d_gene: NA; abundance: NA; len: 13; v_gene: TRBV28; j_gene: TRBJ1-1; CDR3aa: CASSKTANTEAFF; CDR3nt: TGTGCCAGCAGTAAGACAGCGAACACTGAAGCTTTCTTT
d_gene: NA; abundance: NA; len: 14; v_gene: TRBV7-2; j_gene: TRBJ1-3; CDR3aa: CASSLLVSGNTIYF; CDR3nt: TGTGCCAGCAGCTTACTCGTGTCTGGAAACACCATATATTTT
d_gene: TRBD2; abundance: few; len: 16; v_gene: TRBV14; j_gene: TRBJ2-5; CDR3aa: CASSQQLAGAQETQYF; CDR3nt: TGTGCCAGCAGCCAACAACTAGCGGGGGCACAAGAGACCCAGTACTTC
d_gene: NA; abundance: NA; len: 15; v_gene: TRBV5-1; j_gene: TRBJ1-1; CDR3aa: CASSLLGRTFTEAFF; CDR3nt: TGTGCCAGCAGCTTGCTCGGCCGCACTTTCACTGAAGCTTTCTTT
d_gene: NA; abundance: NA; len: 16; v_gene: TRBV6-1; j_gene: TRBJ2-6; CDR3aa: CASSDWMSSGANVLTF; CDR3nt: TGTGCCAGCAGTGATTGGATGAGCTCTGGGGCCAACGTCCTGACTTTC
d_gene: TRBD1; abundance: NA; len: 13; v_gene: TRBV7-8; j_gene: TRBJ2-7; CDR3aa: CASSWDRAYEQYF; CDR3nt: TGTGCCAGCAGCTGGGACAGGGCCTACGAGCAGTACTTC
d_gene: TRBD1; abundance: NA; len: 15; v_gene: TRBV2; j_gene: TRBJ2-2; CDR3aa: CASRVGQGETGELFF; CDR3nt: TGTGCCAGCAGAGTTGGACAGGGGGAAACCGGGGAGCTGTTTTTT
d_gene: NA; abundance: NA; len: 14; v_gene: TRBV5-1; j_gene: TRBJ1-1; CDR3aa: CASSPNPGGTEAFF; CDR3nt: TGCGCCAGCAGCCCGAACCCTGGGGGCACTGAAGCTTTCTTT
d_gene: NA; abundance: NA; len: 16; v_gene: TRBV7-2; j_gene: TRBJ2-7; CDR3aa: CASSLVPLPYPHEQYF; CDR3nt: TGTGCCAGCAGCTTAGTCCCCCTACCTTATCCGCACGAGCAGTACTTC
d_gene: NA; abundance: few; len: 12; v_gene: TRBV7-9; j_gene: TRBJ2-7; CDR3aa: CASGKGSYEQYF; CDR3nt: TGTGCCAGCGGGAAGGGCTCCTACGAGCAGTACTTC
d_gene: NA; abundance: NA; len: 15; v_gene: TRBV5-1; j_gene: TRBJ1-2; CDR3aa: CASSPTSGPDYGYTF; CDR3nt: TGCGCCAGCAGCCCAACCTCCGGGCCAGACTATGGCTACACCTTC
d_gene: TRBD1; abundance: NA; len: 14; v_gene: TRBV10-3; j_gene: TRBJ1-1; CDR3aa: CAISGGRGQTEAFF; CDR3nt: TGTGCCATCAGTGGTGGCAGGGGGCAAACTGAAGCTTTCTTT
d_gene: NA; abundance: NA; len: 13; v_gene: TRBV5-6; j_gene: TRBJ2-1; CDR3aa: CASSLIGGDEQFF; CDR3nt: TGTGCCAGCAGCTTGATCGGGGGCGATGAGCAGTTCTTC
d_gene: TRBD1; abundance: NA; len: 13; v_gene: TRBV6-6; j_gene: TRBJ1-5; CDR3aa: CASRGQGNQPQHF; CDR3nt: TGTGCCAGCAGGGGACAGGGTAATCAGCCCCAGCATTTT
d_gene: NA; abundance: NA; len: 15; v_gene: TRBV5-1; j_gene: TRBJ2-7; CDR3aa: CASSLDPGQPYEQYF; CDR3nt: TGCGCCAGCAGCTTGGATCCAGGGCAACCCTACGAGCAGTACTTC